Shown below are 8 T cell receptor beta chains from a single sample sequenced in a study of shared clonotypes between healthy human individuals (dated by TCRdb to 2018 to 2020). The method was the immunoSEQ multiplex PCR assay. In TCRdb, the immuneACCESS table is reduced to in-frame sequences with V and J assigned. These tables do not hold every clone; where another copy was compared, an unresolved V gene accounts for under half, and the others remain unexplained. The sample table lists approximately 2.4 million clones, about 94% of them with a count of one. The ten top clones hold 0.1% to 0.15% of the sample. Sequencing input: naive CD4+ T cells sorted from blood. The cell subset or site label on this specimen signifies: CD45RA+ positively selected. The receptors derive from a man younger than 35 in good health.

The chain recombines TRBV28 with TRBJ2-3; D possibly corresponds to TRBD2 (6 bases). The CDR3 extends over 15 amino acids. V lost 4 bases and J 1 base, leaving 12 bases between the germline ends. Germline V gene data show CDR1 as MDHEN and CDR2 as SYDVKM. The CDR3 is CASSSRGVGTDTQYF. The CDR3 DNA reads TGTGCCAGCAGTTCCCGCGGGGTTGGCACAGATACGCAGTATTTT.

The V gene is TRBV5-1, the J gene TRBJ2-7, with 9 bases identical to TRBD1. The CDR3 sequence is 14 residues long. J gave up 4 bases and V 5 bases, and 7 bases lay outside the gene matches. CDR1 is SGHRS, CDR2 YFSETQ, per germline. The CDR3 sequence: CASRPGTGTYEQYF. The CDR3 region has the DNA TGCGCCAGCAGGCCCGGGACAGGGACGTACGAGCAGTACTTC.

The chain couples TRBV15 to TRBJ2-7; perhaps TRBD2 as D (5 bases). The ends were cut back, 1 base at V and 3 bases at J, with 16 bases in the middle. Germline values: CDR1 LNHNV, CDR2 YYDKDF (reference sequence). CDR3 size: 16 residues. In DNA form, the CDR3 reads TGTGCCACCAGCAGAGGCTCCCCCCGGGGTAACTACGAGCAGTACTTC. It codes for CATSRGSPRGNYEQYF.

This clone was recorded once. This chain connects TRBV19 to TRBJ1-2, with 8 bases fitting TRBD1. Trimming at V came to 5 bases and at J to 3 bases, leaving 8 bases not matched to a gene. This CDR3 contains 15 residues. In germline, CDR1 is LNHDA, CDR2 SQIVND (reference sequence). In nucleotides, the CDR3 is TGTGCCAGTAGTTTCCGACAGGGGCAGGACTATGGCTACACCTTC. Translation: CASSFRQGQDYGYTF.

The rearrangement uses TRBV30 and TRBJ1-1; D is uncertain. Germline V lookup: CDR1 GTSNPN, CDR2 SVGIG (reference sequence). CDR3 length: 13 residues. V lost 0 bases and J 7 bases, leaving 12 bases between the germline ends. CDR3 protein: CAWSVLGSGEAFF. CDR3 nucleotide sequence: TGTGCCTGGAGTGTACTAGGGTCCGGTGAAGCTTTCTTT.

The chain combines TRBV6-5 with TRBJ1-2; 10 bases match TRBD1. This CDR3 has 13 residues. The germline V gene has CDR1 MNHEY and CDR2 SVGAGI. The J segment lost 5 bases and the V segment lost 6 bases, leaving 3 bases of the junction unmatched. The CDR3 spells CASRAGQGYGYTF. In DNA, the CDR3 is TGTGCCAGCAGGGCGGGACAGGGGTATGGCTACACCTTC.

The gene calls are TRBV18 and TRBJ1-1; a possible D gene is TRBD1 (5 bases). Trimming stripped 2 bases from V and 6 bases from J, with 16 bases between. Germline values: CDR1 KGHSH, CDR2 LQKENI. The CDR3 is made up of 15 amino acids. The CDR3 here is CASSPMRDSTAEAFF. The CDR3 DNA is TGTGCCAGCTCACCAATGCGAGATTCGACAGCTGAAGCTTTCTTT. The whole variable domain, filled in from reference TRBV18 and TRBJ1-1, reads NAGVMQNPRHLVRRRGQEARLRCSPMKGHSHVYWYRQLPEEGLKFMVYLQKENIIDESGMPKERFSAEFPKEGPSILRIQQVVRGDSAAYFCASSPMRDSTAEAFFGQGTRLTVV.

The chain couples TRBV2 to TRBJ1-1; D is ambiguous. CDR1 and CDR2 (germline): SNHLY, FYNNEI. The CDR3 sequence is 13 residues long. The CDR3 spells CAFQGGVYTEAFF. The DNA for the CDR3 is TGTGCGTTTCAAGGAGGCGTATACACTGAAGCTTTCTTT.